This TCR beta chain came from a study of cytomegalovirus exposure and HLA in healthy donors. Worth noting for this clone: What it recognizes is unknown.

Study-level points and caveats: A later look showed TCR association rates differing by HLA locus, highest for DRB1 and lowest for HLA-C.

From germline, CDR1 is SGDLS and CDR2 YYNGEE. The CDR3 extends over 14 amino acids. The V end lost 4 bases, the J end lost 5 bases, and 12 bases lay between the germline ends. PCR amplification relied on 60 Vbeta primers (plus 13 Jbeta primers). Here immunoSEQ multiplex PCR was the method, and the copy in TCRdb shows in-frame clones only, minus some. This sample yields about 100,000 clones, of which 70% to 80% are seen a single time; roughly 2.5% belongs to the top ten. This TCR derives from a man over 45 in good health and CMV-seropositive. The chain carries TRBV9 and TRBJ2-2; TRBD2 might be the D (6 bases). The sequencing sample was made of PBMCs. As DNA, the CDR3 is TGTGCCAGCAGCACCGGGGGAAAGACCGGGGAGCTGTTTTTT. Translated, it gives CASSTGGKTGELFF.